This TCR beta chain was identified in a study of T cell repertoires in cytomegalovirus infection. About the research overall: Indications came from public TCR beta signatures; they pointed to CMV infection and to a matching HLA type. Overall study findings and caveats: Identification of carriers of CMV plus the relevant HLA was performed using cumulative public TCR beta family frequency. The ex vivo response was dominated by HLA-C-restricted CMV-specific TCR beta clonotypes.

MiXCR, run by TCRdb on the reads, gives a single entry per CDR3 protein. Here the sample spans 250,000 or so distinct CDR3 sequences, about 17% being singletons. The CDR3 is 15 amino acids. After removal of 4 bases from V and 4 bases from J, the junction contained 6 bases not matched to a gene. Per germline, CDR1 DFQATT and CDR2 SNEGSKA (reference sequence). Regarding this clonotype: The antigen is not known.

Sequences were obtained from CD8+ T cells from PBMCs. The chain uses TRBV20-1 and TRBJ2-1; 11 nucleotides align to TRBD2. The source is a human donor in good health (CMV status not recorded). Some clones in this sample may be carry-over from other donors' samples. Here the CDR3 reads CSATELAGAYNEQFF. The CDR3 DNA is TGCAGTGCTACCGAACTAGCGGGGGCTTACAATGAGCAGTTCTTC.